This entry concerns a single T cell receptor beta chain. As yet, its antigen is unknown. This sample was included in a study of T cell repertoires in cytomegalovirus infection. Study information: Through public TCR beta signatures, both CMV infection and matching HLA type were indicated. Overall study results and limits: Pooled public TCR beta family frequency picked out CMV carriers with the relevant HLA. The response measured ex vivo was dominated by TCR beta clonotypes (HLA-C-restricted and CMV-specific).

Trimming removed 0 bases at V and 0 bases at J, with 15 bases between. The CDR3 covers 17 residues. The germline gives CDR1 DFQATT, CDR2 SNEGSKA (reference sequence). Each CDR3 protein is one row after TCRdb ran MiXCR on the reads. The sample lists approximately 500,000 distinct CDR3 sequences; 15% to 20% were seen once. This chain joins TRBV20-1 and TRBJ1-5, with a weak D call TRBD1 (6 bases). The material sequenced was CD8+ T cells from PBMCs. The clonotype comes from a human donor in good health (CMV status not recorded). Some clones in this sample may be carry-over from other donors' samples. CDR3 amino acids: CSARDLKGDYSNQPQHF. Written as DNA, the CDR3 is TGCAGTGCTAGAGATCTTAAGGGGGATTATAGCAATCAGCCCCAGCATTTT.